This T cell receptor beta chain was obtained from a study of T-cell memory formation after mild COVID-19. The overall study: The study found TCR clusters largely donor specific. Study conclusions and caveats: Confirmation of SARS-CoV-2 specificity was lacking for second-wave clones peaking day 37. Of the contracting clones, CD4+ ones lay mainly in CM and EM, and CD8+ ones in EMRA.

As for this clonotype: Its antigen remains unidentified.

CDR3 length equals 14 residues. V shed 2 bases and J 4 bases; nucleotides not matched to a gene: 7. Per the germline V gene, CDR1 is DFQATT and CDR2 is SNEGSKA (reference sequence). From 5'RACE with constant-segment primers came TCR alpha and TCR beta cDNA libraries that carried sample barcodes and UMIs. TCRdb fed the 5' RACE reads into MiXCR, producing one record per CDR3 protein. The repertoire holds some 180,000 distinct CDR3 sequences, 10% to 15% seen once, with approximately 3.4% in the top ten. The specimen sequenced was PBMCs or a T cell subset sorted from them (not recorded which). This TCR was sampled from a man aged 18-30 years who had mild COVID-19 (a few samples of this study predate the infection). Cell type and time point are not known. The chain employs TRBV20-1 and TRBJ1-1; 7 positions match TRBD1. CDR3 DNA: TGCAGTGCTAGACTCCCGGGACAGCCCACTGAAGCTTTCTTT. It translates to CSARLPGQPTEAFF.